Below, 22 T cell receptor beta chains from the same sample are listed, as sequenced in a study of control samples from healthy donors and cancer patients. Only in-frame clones appear in the TCRdb table, and some are missing; sequencing was by immunoSEQ multiplex PCR. The sample consists of 100,000 or so clones, 91% of them appearing once. Sample: blood. The source of these receptors is a woman aged 25 to 39 in good health.

V usage is TRBV3-1 (or the pseudogene TRBV3-2) and J usage is TRBJ1-1; 8 bases align to TRBD1. Germline trimming cut 4 bases from V and 6 bases from J; bases unmatched to any gene: 4. The length of the CDR3 is 13 residues. Per the germline V gene, CDR1 is LGHDT and CDR2 is YNNKEL (reference sequence). As DNA, the CDR3 is TGTGCCAGCAGCCGTCGACAGGGGTCTGAAGCTTTCTTT. It encodes CASSRRQGSEAFF.

This rearrangement joins TRBV29-1 to TRBJ1-2; possible D gene TRBD1, 6 bases. CDR1 is SQVTM, CDR2 ANQGSEA, per germline. The CDR3 spans 13 residues. The V and J ends lost 4 bases and 4 bases respectively, with 13 bases between them. The CDR3 protein is CSVVLDSVYGYTF. As DNA, the CDR3 is TGCAGCGTTGTATTGGACAGCGTCTATGGCTACACCTTC.

This chain joins TRBV6-6 and TRBJ2-7; 7 nucleotides match TRBD1. Germline V gives CDR1 MNHNY, CDR2 SVGAGI (reference sequence). The CDR3 has 13 residues. Germline trimming cut 2 bases from V and 8 bases from J; bases unmatched to any gene: 6. CDR3 coding DNA: TGTGCCAGCAGTTACAAAGACAGGGAAAAGCAGTACTTC. Amino acid sequence: CASSYKDREKQYF.

The chain couples TRBV23-1 to TRBJ2-1; 11 nucleotides agree with TRBD2. TRBV23-1 is an ORF, and what it does is uncertain. This CDR3 is built from 16 residues. Losses at the gene ends were 2 bases for V and 15 bases for J; bases not matched to a gene: 15. The CDR3 region has the DNA TGCGCCAGCAGTCAACCGGCAACTAGCGGGGGACCTACGAGGTTCTTC. Its translation: CASSQPATSGGPTRFF.

V gene TRBV10-3 combines with J gene TRBJ1-3, with D perhaps TRBD1 (6 bases). The ends were cut back, 4 bases at V and 4 bases at J, with 14 bases in the middle. The CDR3 spans 15 residues. Germline CDR1 reads ENHRY; CDR2 reads SYGVKD. The CDR3 bases are TGTGCCATCAGTGGACAGGTCGTCTCAGGAAACACCATATATTTT. It translates to CAISGQVVSGNTIYF.

The rearrangement uses TRBV16 and TRBJ1-5; TRBD1 matches at 9 bases. Germline trimming cut 4 bases from V and 7 bases from J; bases unmatched to any gene: 11. This CDR3 region has 16 residues. The germline CDR1 and CDR2 sequences are KGHSY and FQNENV. The CDR3, as DNA: TGTGCCAGCAGCCCAGTCCGGGACAGGGTTGGGCAGCCCCAGCATTTT. Translation gives CASSPVRDRVGQPQHF.

The J gene is TRBJ2-1, the V gene TRBV6-4; 10 nucleotides align to TRBD2. In germline, CDR1 is MRHNA, CDR2 SNTAGT. The CDR3 has 16 residues. J lost 4 bases, V lost 2 bases, and 5 bases had no gene match. The CDR3 nucleotides are TGTGCCAGCAGTGACAATCCTAGCGGGAGATACAATGAGCAGTTCTTC. As protein: CASSDNPSGRYNEQFF.

The count of this clone is one. V is TRBV19 and J is TRBJ1-3; D is unresolved. The CDR3 sequence is 14 residues long. Germline loops: CDR1 LNHDA, CDR2 SQIVND (reference sequence). The V and J ends lost 3 bases and 0 bases respectively, with 6 bases between them. The DNA for the CDR3 is TGTGCCAGTAGTATCTGGAGCTCTGGAAACACCATATATTTT. Its translation: CASSIWSSGNTIYF.

The rearrangement joins TRBV19 to TRBJ1-6; D call uncertain. This CDR3 spans 17 amino acids. CDR1 LNHDA and CDR2 SQIVND come from the germline V gene (reference sequence). V was pared by 4 bases and J by 0 bases, with 13 bases between. CDR3 DNA: TGTGCCAGTAGTACCCCGGGAGGAGGCTCCTATAATTCACCCCTCCACTTT. Translating gives CASSTPGGGSYNSPLHF. Using reference TRBV19 and TRBJ1-6 for the parts outside the CDR3, the full variable domain is DGGITQSPKYLFRKEGQNVTLSCEQNLNHDAMYWYRQDPGQGLRLIYYSQIVNDFQKGDIAEGYSVSREKKESFPLTVTSAQKNPTAFYLCASSTPGGGSYNSPLHFGNGTRLTVT.

The chain joins TRBV18 to TRBJ1-3; D unclear. Trimming cost V 1 base and J 0 bases, with 13 bases left between them. CDR1 is KGHSH and CDR2 is LQKENI in the germline V gene. The CDR3 has 17 amino acids. The CDR3 DNA reads as TGTGCCAGCTCACCACGGTCACTGGGAAGCTCTGGAAACACCATATATTTT. This codes for CASSPRSLGSSGNTIYF.

The rearrangement joins TRBV21-1 to TRBJ1-3; TRBD1 is taken as the D call from the table, unchecked against the DNA. TRBV21-1 is deemed a pseudogene. CDR3 length equals 16 residues. The CDR3 protein is CASSPWAGQRGNTIYF. Written as DNA, the CDR3 is TGTGCCAGCAGCCCCTGGGCAGGGCAAAGGGGAAACACCATATATTTT.

The DNA of the CDR3 is TGTGCCAGCAGTTACTTCGCCCGGGGGGCGACTGGGGCCAACGTCCTGACTTTC. Translated, it gives CASSYFARGATGANVLTF. The genes are TRBV6-2 or TRBV6-3 and TRBJ2-6, with D tentatively TRBD2 (7 bases). Trimming took off 1 base at V and 2 bases at J, with 15 bases between the two ends. Per germline, CDR1 MNHEY and CDR2 SVGEGT. This CDR3 comprises 18 residues.

This clone is a singleton in its sample. The V gene is TRBV6-5, the J gene TRBJ1-5, with 7 bases matching TRBD1. The CDR3 spans 15 residues. Germline CDR1 and CDR2: MNHEY and SVGAGI. Unmatched junction bases numbered 10, after V lost 6 bases and J lost 5 bases. CDR3 loop: CASRSRQGGDQPQHF. The CDR3 DNA sequence: TGTGCCAGCAGATCCCGACAGGGCGGTGATCAGCCCCAGCATTTT.

The V and J genes are TRBV5-8 and TRBJ1-2; 8 bases agree with TRBD1. V was pared by 6 bases and J by 6 bases, with 10 bases of the junction left unmatched. The germline gives CDR1 SGHTS, CDR2 YDEGEE. The CDR3 is 14 residues long. DNA for the CDR3: TGTGCCAGCAACCTACAGGGGGTGATAGATGGCTACACCTTC. This codes for CASNLQGVIDGYTF. The full variable domain, in which reference TRBV5-8 and TRBJ1-2 provide the parts outside the CDR3, is EAGVTQSPTHLIKTRGQQATLRCSPISGHTSVYWYQQALGLGLQFLLWYDEGEERNRGNFPPRFSGRQFPNYSSELNVNALELEDSALYLCASNLQGVIDGYTFGSGTRLTVV.

This clone was picked up one time. The genes are TRBV12-3 or TRBV12-4 and TRBJ1-5, with D possibly matching TRBD1 (5 bases). Trimming shortened V by 5 bases and J by 4 bases, and 9 bases separated the two germline ends. The CDR3 sequence is 13 residues long. The CDR3 loop is CASSLTENQPQHF. CDR3 sequence (DNA): TGTGCCAGCAGTCTGACAGAAAATCAGCCCCAGCATTTT.

This clone was seen only once. This chain uses TRBV9 with TRBJ2-7, with 8 bases matching TRBD1. There are 13 residues in the CDR3. After removal of 5 bases from V and 2 bases from J, the junction contained 3 bases not matched to a gene. Germline V gene sequence: CDR1 SGDLS, CDR2 YYNGEE. This chain's CDR3 is CASSPGQAYEQYF. The CDR3 DNA follows: TGTGCCAGCAGTCCGGGACAGGCCTACGAGCAGTACTTC.

V gene TRBV18 combines with J gene TRBJ1-2, with D tentatively TRBD1 (6 bases). Trimming left V 0 bases short and J 3 bases short, with 8 bases between. The germline V gene encodes CDR1 KGHSH and CDR2 LQKENI. The CDR3 runs to 14 residues. The CDR3 region is CASSPPEGDYGYTF. The CDR3 DNA sequence: TGTGCCAGCTCACCACCGGAGGGGGACTATGGCTACACCTTC.

The chain has TRBV6-5 and TRBJ1-1, with 8 bases fitting TRBD1. CDR1 and CDR2 from the germline V gene are MNHEY and SVGAGI. The V segment lost 6 bases and the J segment 1 base; nucleotides outside the gene matches: 1. The CDR3 consists of 13 residues. The CDR3: CASRGQENTEAFF. CDR3 DNA sequence: TGTGCCAGCAGGGGACAGGAGAACACTGAAGCTTTCTTT.

The gene calls are TRBV30 and TRBJ2-7; D remains ambiguous. The ends were cut back, 6 bases at V and 5 bases at J, with 11 bases in the middle. CDR1 and CDR2 from the germline V gene are GTSNPN and SVGIG (reference sequence). CDR3 length: 11 amino acids. The CDR3 DNA reads TGTGCCTGTACTACTGGCAACGAGCAGTACTTC. Translating it yields CACTTGNEQYF.

This chain uses TRBV10-3 with TRBJ2-7, with D possibly matching TRBD2 (6 bases). The V end was cut by 3 bases, the J end by 2 bases, with 14 bases between. The CDR3 runs 15 residues. Germline CDR1 is ENHRY and CDR2 is SYGVKD. CDR3 sequence reads: CAISDPGTGTYEQYF. The CDR3 DNA follows: TGTGCCATCAGTGATCCCGGGACTGGTACCTACGAGCAGTACTTC.

The rearrangement uses TRBV27 and TRBJ1-2, with unresolved D. V was cut by 3 bases and J by 4 bases, with 9 bases left in between. The CDR3 runs to 13 residues. Germline assignment: CDR1 MNHEY and CDR2 SMNVEV (reference sequence). CDR3 sequence (DNA): TGTGCCAGCAGTTTGGTCGGAAGCTATGGCTACACCTTC. This translates into CASSLVGSYGYTF.

This chain uses TRBV5-1 with TRBJ1-1; D unresolved. This CDR3 region has 14 residues. Germline lookup yields CDR1 SGHRS and CDR2 YFSETQ. With 5 bases removed from V and 5 bases from J, the gap between germline ends came to 16 bases. The CDR3 loop is CASSSGSPETEAFF. The DNA of the CDR3 is TGCGCCAGCAGTTCCGGGAGCCCGGAGACTGAAGCTTTCTTT.